A single sample is the source of the 17 T cell receptor beta chains below, sequenced in a study of T cell responses to AZD1222 COVID-19 vaccine. Generated by immunoSEQ multiplex PCR, the TCRdb table keeps only in-frame clones and is missing some. The sample yields around 110,000 clones, around nine tenths seen once. The sequencing used peripheral blood, collected 28 days after the second AZD1222 dose. The receptors were gathered from an adult who received the AZD1222 COVID-19 vaccine.

The V call is TRBV30, the J call TRBJ1-6, with D tentatively TRBD1 (5 bases). V was shortened by 4 bases and J by 7 bases, with 20 bases between the two germline ends. Looked up from germline, CDR1 is GTSNPN and CDR2 is SVGIG (reference sequence). This CDR3 is 16 amino acids long. This CDR3 is CAWNVPSGRWNSPLHF. The CDR3 coding sequence is TGTGCCTGGAATGTCCCCTCGGGACGGTGGAATTCACCCCTCCACTTT.

The V gene is TRBV28, the J gene TRBJ2-3; D unclear. The V end lost 7 bases, the J end lost 7 bases, and 21 bases lay between the germline ends. This CDR3 has 15 residues. From germline, CDR1 is MDHEN and CDR2 SYDVKM. The CDR3 loop is CASISGGTFRNTQYF. The CDR3 region has the DNA TGTGCCAGCATCTCGGGCGGAACCTTTAGGAATACGCAGTATTTT.

This chain joins TRBV5-5 and TRBJ2-7; no firm D call. Per germline, CDR1 SGHKS and CDR2 YYEKEE (reference sequence). V was clipped by 0 bases and J by 3 bases, with 10 bases between them. The CDR3 loop spans 14 amino acids. CDR3 in DNA: TGTGCCAGCAGCTTGGGAATCGGTAACTACGAGCAGTACTTC. This gives the protein CASSLGIGNYEQYF.

The V gene is TRBV30, the J gene TRBJ1-1, with a tentative D call TRBD1 (6 bases). Germline V gene sequence: CDR1 GTSNPN, CDR2 SVGIG (reference sequence). There are 14 residues in the CDR3. V was trimmed by 4 bases and J by 3 bases, leaving 15 bases between them. The CDR3 loop is CAWTPKGGYTEAFF. The CDR3 nucleotides are TGTGCCTGGACTCCAAAAGGGGGGTACACTGAAGCTTTCTTT. The full variable domain, rest sourced from reference TRBV30 and TRBJ1-1, is SQTIHQWPATLVQPVGSPLSLECTVEGTSNPNLYWYRQAAGRGLQLLFYSVGIGQISSEVPQNLSASRPQDRQFILSSKKLLLSDSGFYLCAWTPKGGYTEAFFGQGTRLTVV.

Turning to this clone: At one boundary the junction diverges from the germline segment, which might be a read error. V usage is TRBV3-1 (or the pseudogene TRBV3-2) and J usage is TRBJ2-7; 8 bases align to TRBD2. This CDR3 has 13 residues. Germline V gene lookup returns CDR1 LGHDT and CDR2 YNNKEL (reference sequence). The CDR3 nucleotides are TGTGCCAGCAGCCAACAAAGCGGGAGCCTCTTTTCGTTC. This codes for CASSQQSGSLFSF.

This chain uses TRBV6-5 with TRBJ1-1, with TRBD1 as a possible D gene (5 bases). V was cut by 6 bases and J by 1 base, with 9 bases left in between. CDR3 length: 13 amino acids. Germline V lookup: CDR1 MNHEY, CDR2 SVGAGI. The CDR3 spells CASRTAPNTEAFF. In DNA, the CDR3 is TGTGCCAGCAGGACAGCACCGAACACTGAAGCTTTCTTT.

The chain employs TRBV3-1 (or the pseudogene TRBV3-2) and TRBJ1-5; D is ambiguous. V was cut by 3 bases and J by 0 bases, with 12 bases left in between. The CDR3 spans 16 residues. Germline V gene data show CDR1 as LGHDT and CDR2 as YNNKEL (reference sequence). The CDR3 DNA is TGTGCCAGCAGCCAGGGAGGGCTTTATAGCAATCAGCCCCAGCATTTT. Protein sequence: CASSQGGLYSNQPQHF.

The V and J genes are TRBV19 and TRBJ1-3; D remains unclear. Germline V CDR1 and CDR2: LNHDA, SQIVND (reference sequence). The CDR3 contains 16 residues. Deletions cut 4 bases from V and 0 bases from J, with 13 bases between. The CDR3 loop is CASSTIQHTSGNTIYF. Written as DNA, the CDR3 is TGTGCCAGTAGTACAATACAACACACCTCTGGAAACACCATATATTTT.

The CDR3 loop reads CASSYSRDGNEKLFF. CDR3 bases: TGTGCCAGCAGTTACTCCCGGGATGGTAATGAAAAACTGTTTTTT. The rearrangement joins TRBV6-5 to TRBJ1-4, with D hard to call. This CDR3 is 15 amino acids long. Trimming shortened V by 0 bases and J by 4 bases, and 9 bases separated the two germline ends. Germline lookup yields CDR1 MNHEY and CDR2 SVGAGI.

This rearrangement joins TRBV29-1 to TRBJ2-3; D is ambiguous. Germline V gives CDR1 SQVTM, CDR2 ANQGSEA. The V gene lost 2 bases and the J gene lost 6 bases, with 15 bases spanning the gap. The CDR3 runs to 14 residues. CDR3: CSVEKEEDLDTQYF. As DNA, the CDR3 is TGCAGCGTTGAAAAGGAAGAAGATTTGGATACGCAGTATTTT.

The chain combines TRBV28 with TRBJ1-5, with a weak D call TRBD1 (5 bases). Trimming took off 3 bases at V and 5 bases at J, with 17 bases between the two ends. This CDR3 region has 16 residues. Germline-derived CDR1 and CDR2 are MDHEN and SYDVKM. CDR3 in DNA: TGTGCCAGCAGTTTTTCCGACGGATTGGGACATCAGCCCCAGCATTTT. Translation: CASSFSDGLGHQPQHF.

The J gene is TRBJ1-5, the V gene TRBV6-5; D not certain. Germline assignment: CDR1 MNHEY and CDR2 SVGAGI. V lost 6 bases, J lost 7 bases, and 19 bases lay in between. The CDR3 is 15 amino acids. CDR3 sequence (DNA): TGTGCCAGCAGCATCAGCCAGGCCAGTTTACAGCCCCAGCATTTT. Its translation: CASSISQASLQPQHF.

V is TRBV19 and J is TRBJ2-3, with a tentative D call TRBD1 (5 bases). Trimming shortened V by 7 bases and J by 2 bases, and 10 bases separated the two germline ends. CDR3 size: 13 residues. The germline gives CDR1 LNHDA, CDR2 SQIVND (reference sequence). CDR3 region: CASKGEATDTQYF. As DNA, the CDR3 is TGTGCCAGTAAAGGGGAAGCCACAGATACGCAGTATTTT.

CDR3 nucleotide sequence: TGTGCCAGCAGCCAAGCCAGGGACAATCAGCCCCAGCATTTT. It is translated as CASSQARDNQPQHF. This rearrangement joins TRBV3-1 (or the pseudogene TRBV3-2) to TRBJ1-5, with a possible D match to TRBD1 (5 bases). The CDR3 sequence is 14 residues long. CDR1 is LGHDT and CDR2 is YNNKEL in the germline V gene (reference sequence). With 1 base removed from V and 3 bases from J, the gap between germline ends came to 7 bases.

The CDR3: CASGRPGRGDNEQFF. DNA of the CDR3: TGTGCCAGCGGGCGCCCGGGAAGAGGGGACAATGAGCAGTTCTTC. The gene calls are TRBV11-3 and TRBJ2-1; either TRBD1 or TRBD2 may fit D (5 bases each). This CDR3 comprises 15 residues. The V end was cut by 8 bases, the J end by 5 bases, with 19 bases between. CDR1 SGHNT and CDR2 YENEEA come from the germline V gene. The full variable domain, its missing parts supplied by reference TRBV11-3 and TRBJ2-1, is EAGVVQSPRYKIIEKKQPVAFWCNPISGHNTLYWYLQNLGQGPELLIRYENEEAVDDSQLPKDRFSAERLKGVDSTLKIQPAELGDSAVYLCASGRPGRGDNEQFFGPGTRLTVL.

The rearrangement uses TRBV19 and TRBJ2-1, with a possible D match to TRBD2 (6 bases). From germline, CDR1 is LNHDA and CDR2 SQIVND (reference sequence). The V end was cut by 8 bases, the J end by 11 bases, with 13 bases between. This CDR3 region has 11 residues. The CDR3 here is CASSMGGQQFF. The CDR3 DNA reads as TGTGCCAGTTCAATGGGGGGACAGCAGTTCTTC.

The chain carries TRBV9 and TRBJ2-1; D perhaps matches TRBD1 (6 bases). Germline CDR1 is SGDLS and CDR2 is YYNGEE. The V end was cut by 2 bases, the J end by 6 bases, with 12 bases between. This CDR3 region has 14 residues. The DNA for the CDR3 is TGTGCCAGCAGCGTCCCGACAGGAAGCAATGAGCAGTTCTTC. It encodes CASSVPTGSNEQFF.